Following are 19 T cell receptor beta chains from one sample sequenced in a study of graft-versus-host responses after intestinal transplantation. These receptors lack a known antigen. The method was immunoSEQ multiplex PCR; TCRdb's version includes in-frame clones alone and lacks a portion of them. Of about 50,000 clones in the sample, 80% to 95% are singletons; the top ten hold almost 2.5%. This specimen consisted of unstimulated CD4+ T cells sorted from spleen or lymph node cells, obtained before transplant. The receptors here all came from a human donor who was the organ donor for an intestinal transplant.

The rearrangement uses TRBV11-1 and TRBJ1-1, with D unclear. V lost 3 bases and J lost 12, with 17 bases in between. This CDR3 comprises 13 residues. Per the germline V gene, CDR1 is SGHAT and CDR2 is FQDESV (reference sequence). CDR3 amino acids: CASSFGYRVETFF. Here the CDR3 DNA reads TGTGCCAGCAGCTTCGGGTATAGGGTCGAGACTTTCTTT.

About this clone: Relative to the germline gene, one junction end is altered; a read error may explain this. At the DNA level, this CDR3 is encoded by other sequences in the same sample as well. The V and J genes are TRBV30 and TRBJ1-1; TRBD1 is a possible D gene (5 bases). The CDR3 loop spans 16 amino acids. Germline V gives CDR1 GTSNPN, CDR2 SVGIG (reference sequence). DNA for the CDR3: TGTGCCTGGAGTGTTCGTCGGGGGACTATGAACACTGAGGCTTTCTTT. Translating gives CAWSVRRGTMNTEAFF.

Of note for this clone: Compared with germline, one end of the junction differs, possibly owing to a read error. The chain uses TRBV7-2 and TRBJ2-1; the D gene could be TRBD1 or TRBD2 (5 bases each). The CDR3 covers 13 residues. Germline V gene lookup returns CDR1 SGHTA and CDR2 FQGNSA. The CDR3 sequence: CASSLAARGEQFF. The CDR3 nucleotides are TGTGCCAGCAGCCTAGCCGCTAGGGGTGAGCAGTTCTTC.

The rearrangement links TRBV6-5 to TRBJ1-3; possibly TRBD1 for D (5 bases). Trimming pared 7 bases from V and 0 bases from J, leaving 10 bases between. Per germline, CDR1 MNHEY and CDR2 SVGAGI. This CDR3 is 14 amino acids long. The DNA for the CDR3 is TGTGCCAGCAAGAAGGGGAACTCTGGAAACACCATATATTTT. Amino acid sequence: CASKKGNSGNTIYF.

This chain uses TRBV30 with TRBJ2-1; D remains ambiguous. V was shortened by 0 bases and J by 0 bases, with 12 bases between the two germline ends. Germline loops: CDR1 GTSNPN, CDR2 SVGIG (reference sequence). CDR3 size: 16 residues. The CDR3 reads CAWSVMVPSSYNEQFF. CDR3 sequence (DNA): TGTGCCTGGAGTGTAATGGTACCGAGCTCCTACAATGAGCAGTTCTTC.

The rearrangement links TRBV28 to TRBJ2-7; no clear D gene. From germline, CDR1 is MDHEN and CDR2 SYDVKM. CDR3 length: 14 residues. Between the trimmed V and J ends, which lost 2 bases and 0 bases, there was a span of 8 bases. The CDR3 nucleotides are TGTGCCAGCAGTTTAGAGACCTCCTCCTACGAGCAGTACTTC. Translated, it gives CASSLETSSYEQYF.

The rearrangement uses TRBV6-1 and TRBJ2-1; TRBD2 agrees at 7 bases. Germline V gene data show CDR1 as MNHNS and CDR2 as SASEGT. J was trimmed by 10 bases and V by 5 bases; bases with no gene match: 2. CDR3 size: 11 residues. CDR3 DNA sequence: TGTGCCAGCAGTCTGGGACTAGAGCAGTTCTTC. Amino acid sequence: CASSLGLEQFF.

This chain connects TRBV6-5 to TRBJ1-5; tentative D call: TRBD1 (5 bases). Germline V gene sequence: CDR1 MNHEY, CDR2 SVGAGI. This CDR3 has 14 residues. Deletions cut 2 bases from V and 2 bases from J, with 7 bases between. Here the CDR3 reads CASSYRGGNQPQHF. CDR3 coding DNA: TGTGCCAGCAGTTACAGGGGAGGCAATCAGCCCCAGCATTTT.

This chain joins TRBV28 and TRBJ2-5; a weak D match, TRBD2 (6 bases). The CDR3 is made up of 14 amino acids. Trimming pared 3 bases from V and 10 bases from J, leaving 18 bases between. Germline V lookup: CDR1 MDHEN, CDR2 SYDVKM. In nucleotides, the CDR3 is TGTGCCAGCAGTTTGGTGGGGGACTCTTTACGCCAGTACTTC. Its protein is CASSLVGDSLRQYF. Full variable domain (missing parts from reference TRBV28 and TRBJ2-5): DVKVTQSSRYLVKRTGEKVFLECVQDMDHENMFWYRQDPGLGLRLIYFSYDVKMKEKGDIPEGYSVSREKKERFSLILESASTNQTSMYLCASSLVGDSLRQYFGPGTRLLVL.

Here the CDR3 reads CASSSGQGEKLFF. For the CDR3, the DNA is TGTGCCAGCAGCTCGGGACAGGGTGAAAAACTGTTTTTT. The V gene is TRBV5-4, the J gene TRBJ1-4, with 9 bases lining up with TRBD1. The V and J ends lost 3 bases and 7 bases, in that order; junction bases with no gene match: 1. This CDR3 has 13 amino acids. Germline loops: CDR1 SGHNT, CDR2 YYREEE (reference sequence).

This chain joins TRBV7-2 and TRBJ2-3; TRBD2 aligns across 7 bases. In germline, CDR1 is SGHTA, CDR2 FQGNSA. There are 16 residues in the CDR3. Trimming removed 1 base from V and 1 base from J; junction bases left unmatched: 5. The CDR3 loop reads CASSLVGLAGTDTQYF. Here the CDR3 DNA reads TGTGCCAGCAGCTTAGTGGGCCTAGCGGGCACAGATACGCAGTATTTT.

Comments on this clone: Its ends do not fully match the called genes, so a read error is possible. The chain employs TRBV12-5 and TRBJ2-7; 10 bases are shared with TRBD1. CDR1 and CDR2 (germline): LGHNT, FRNRAP. The CDR3 runs to 14 residues. This chain's CDR3 is CASDLGQGSYEQYF. DNA for the CDR3: TGTGCTAGTGATTTGGGACAGGGGTCCTACGAGCAGTACTTC.

The chain is built from TRBV5-4 and TRBJ2-7; 10 nucleotides match TRBD1. Looked up from germline, CDR1 is SGHNT and CDR2 is YYREEE (reference sequence). V lost 4 bases, J lost 5 bases, and 0 bases stayed unmatched. The CDR3 sequence is 12 residues long. In nucleotides, the CDR3 is TGTGCCAGCAGCGGGACAGGGGACGAGCAGTACTTC. Protein product: CASSGTGDEQYF.

The gene calls are TRBV9 and TRBJ1-3; 9 nucleotides line up with TRBD1. This CDR3 spans 15 amino acids. Germline V gives CDR1 SGDLS, CDR2 YYNGEE. After removal of 6 bases from V and 3 bases from J, the junction contained 7 bases not matched to a gene. The DNA of the CDR3 is TGTGCCAGCAACCACCCGGGACAGGGTGGAAACACCATATATTTT. Amino acids: CASNHPGQGGNTIYF.

The gene calls are TRBV19 and TRBJ1-2, with TRBD1 matching 8 bases. The CDR3 covers 15 residues. Germline CDR1 LNHDA, CDR2 SQIVND (reference sequence). The J segment lost 5 bases and the V segment lost 4 bases, leaving 9 bases of the junction unmatched. CDR3 protein: CASSSRSGTGYGYTF. The CDR3 DNA sequence: TGTGCCAGTAGTAGCCGCTCCGGGACAGGTTATGGCTACACCTTC. The whole variable domain, remainder taken from reference TRBV19 and TRBJ1-2, is DGGITQSPKYLFRKEGQNVTLSCEQNLNHDAMYWYRQDPGQGLRLIYYSQIVNDFQKGDIAEGYSVSREKKESFPLTVTSAQKNPTAFYLCASSSRSGTGYGYTFGSGTRLTVV.

This chain joins TRBV4-2 and TRBJ1-2, with TRBD1 matching 7 bases. The CDR3 contains 17 residues. CDR1 and CDR2 (germline): LGHNA, YNFKEQ. J was trimmed by 4 bases and V by 0 bases; bases with no gene match: 11. The CDR3 loop reads CASSQDDRVWALYGYTF. CDR3 sequence (DNA): TGTGCCAGCAGCCAAGACGACAGGGTATGGGCTCTCTATGGCTACACCTTC.

The CDR3 sequence: CASSVGTTVSPDTQYF. As DNA, the CDR3 is TGTGCCAGCAGCGTTGGGACTACAGTAAGTCCAGATACGCAGTATTTT. The rearrangement links TRBV9 to TRBJ2-3; 7 nucleotides match TRBD2. In germline, CDR1 is SGDLS, CDR2 YYNGEE. J lost 4 bases, V lost 2 bases, and 10 bases had no gene match. This CDR3 contains 16 residues. Full variable domain (rest looked up from reference TRBV9 and TRBJ2-3): DSGVTQTPKHLITATGQRVTLRCSPRSGDLSVYWYQQSLDQGLQFLIQYYNGEERAKGNILERFSAQQFPDLHSELNLSSLELGDSALYFCASSVGTTVSPDTQYFGPGTRLTVL.

The V call is TRBV30, the J call TRBJ1-3, with 9 positions matching TRBD1. This CDR3 spans 13 amino acids. CDR1 and CDR2 (germline): GTSNPN, SVGIG (reference sequence). Trimming removed 5 bases from V and 6 bases from J; junction bases left unmatched: 5. CDR3: CAWGTGPVNTIYF. CDR3 DNA sequence: TGTGCCTGGGGGACAGGGCCCGTAAACACCATATATTTT. The entire variable domain, with the rest obtained from reference TRBV30 and TRBJ1-3, is as follows: SQTIHQWPATLVQPVGSPLSLECTVEGTSNPNLYWYRQAAGRGLQLLFYSVGIGQISSEVPQNLSASRPQDRQFILSSKKLLLSDSGFYLCAWGTGPVNTIYFGEGSWLTVV.

V gene TRBV2 combines with J gene TRBJ1-6; 9 nucleotides agree with TRBD1. The CDR3 loop spans 16 amino acids. The germline gives CDR1 SNHLY, CDR2 FYNNEI. V shed 5 bases, J shed 3 bases, and the junction held 5 bases outside the gene matches. In nucleotides, the CDR3 is TGTGCCAGCAGTTCCGGACAGGGGAGCTATAATTCACCCCTCCACTTT. Protein: CASSSGQGSYNSPLHF.